This passage covers 9 T cell receptor beta chains from one sample sequenced in a study of CD4 T cells in relation to SARS-CoV-2 and coronaviruses. No antigens are known for them. CD4+ T cells from unexposed donors were obtained before the COVID-19 pandemic (2011-2018). CD4+ T cells were isolated from the cells after about 11 days of culture. The method was immunoSEQ multiplex PCR; TCRdb's version includes in-frame clones alone and lacks a portion of them. The table has roughly 20,000 clones, around 76% seen once. Sequencing used CD4+ T cells from PBMCs, cultured in vitro. The source of these receptors is a human donor in good health.

The chain carries TRBV5-1 and TRBJ2-3; D may correspond to TRBD1 or TRBD2 (5 bases each). This CDR3 comprises 15 residues. CDR1 SGHRS and CDR2 YFSETQ come from the germline V gene. V was clipped by 1 base and J by 4 bases, with 13 bases between them. The CDR3 region is CASSLNGAGPDTQYF. As DNA, the CDR3 is TGCGCCAGCAGCTTGAACGGGGCGGGCCCAGATACGCAGTATTTT.

This chain connects TRBV6-5 to TRBJ1-1; TRBD1 might be the D (5 bases). Germline V gene sequence: CDR1 MNHEY, CDR2 SVGAGI. This CDR3 spans 13 amino acids. The V and J ends lost 7 bases and 0 bases respectively, with 9 bases between them. CDR3 bases: TGTGCCAGCATCAACAGGCTGAACACTGAAGCTTTCTTT. It is translated as CASINRLNTEAFF.

The chain has TRBV6-5 and TRBJ2-3, with D tentatively TRBD2 (6 bases). Per the germline V gene, CDR1 is MNHEY and CDR2 is SVGAGI. This CDR3 spans 16 amino acids. Trimming stripped 4 bases from V and 4 bases from J, with 18 bases between. As DNA, the CDR3 is TGTGCCAGCAGTTGGATAGGCGGGATAGGGGCAGATACGCAGTATTTT. Protein: CASSWIGGIGADTQYF.

The chain carries TRBV11-2 and TRBJ1-1; no firm D call. The CDR3 contains 12 residues. CDR1 is SGHAT and CDR2 is FQNNGV in the germline V gene. V lost 5 bases to trimming and J lost 3 bases, with 7 bases between them. The CDR3 bases are TGTGCCAGCAGCGCCAGGTACACTGAAGCTTTCTTT. Protein: CASSARYTEAFF.

The gene calls are TRBV9 and TRBJ2-5; the match to TRBD1 covers 8 bases. V shed 2 bases, J shed 3 bases, and the junction held 6 bases outside the gene matches. CDR3 length: 15 amino acids. Germline assignment: CDR1 SGDLS and CDR2 YYNGEE. CDR3 in amino acids: CASSVSDRVKETQYF. The DNA of the CDR3 is TGTGCCAGCAGCGTCTCGGACAGGGTGAAAGAGACCCAGTACTTC.

V usage is TRBV11-3 and J usage is TRBJ2-3; no reliable D call. The V end lost 5 bases, the J end lost 5 bases, and 11 bases lay between the germline ends. The CDR3 length is 13 residues. Per germline, CDR1 SGHNT and CDR2 YENEEA. The CDR3 loop reads CASSLGREDTQYF. As DNA, the CDR3 is TGTGCCAGCAGCCTCGGGCGTGAAGATACGCAGTATTTT.

This clone appeared a few times. The chain couples TRBV24-1 to TRBJ2-5; tentative D call: TRBD2 (6 bases). The CDR3 length is 15 residues. CDR1 and CDR2 from the germline V gene are KGHDR and SFDVKD. The V end was cut by 4 bases, the J end by 5 bases, with 16 bases between. CDR3 sequence reads: CATSDWTTAGETQYF. The CDR3 bases are TGTGCCACCAGTGACTGGACGACCGCGGGGGAGACCCAGTACTTC.

The chain employs TRBV2 and TRBJ2-1, with a tentative D call TRBD1 (6 bases). CDR3 size: 15 residues. V lost 4 bases and J lost 8, with 18 bases in between. The germline V gene has CDR1 SNHLY and CDR2 FYNNEI. Written as DNA, the CDR3 is TGTGCCAGCAGTGTTGGGGGCGCTAAGGTCTATGAGCAGTTCTTC. This gives the protein CASSVGGAKVYEQFF.

The chain employs TRBV5-5 and TRBJ2-2; 14 nucleotides match TRBD2. The ends lost 4 bases at V and 5 bases at J; junction bases unmatched: 7. The CDR3 consists of 17 residues. Germline V CDR1 and CDR2: SGHKS, YYEKEE (reference sequence). CDR3 sequence (DNA): TGTGCCAGCAGCGAGACTAGCGGGAGGGGAGGAACCGGGGAGCTGTTTTTT. Its protein product is CASSETSGRGGTGELFF.